Listed below are T cell receptor beta chains from one sample, sequenced in a study of prognosis after radiotherapy for stage I lung cancer. From the multiplex PCR reads, TCRdb called clonotypes with MiXCR, one entry per CDR3 protein. The data contain about 31,000 distinct CDR3 sequences, approximately 39% of them singletons. Material: PBMCs, obtained before or after stereotactic body radiation therapy (not recorded which). Receptor source: a donor over 45 with non-small cell lung cancer. Both conserved end residues are trimmed from each CDR3. Fields, in order: clone size, V gene, J gene, CDR3 protein. A clone size is listed for some rows: how often the clone was seen (once, few, many), or a class if it is expanded.

abundance: few
v_gene: TRBV19
j_gene: TRBJ1-2
CDR3aa: AGSLRGVGYA

abundance: medium-sized
v_gene: TRBV6-1
j_gene: TRBJ1-6
CDR3aa: ASSRQANSPLH

abundance: many
v_gene: TRBV7-3
j_gene: TRBJ1-1
CDR3aa: ASSLRRGTEAF

abundance: -
v_gene: TRBV6-1
j_gene: TRBJ2-7
CDR3aa: ASSEVGGPYEQY

abundance: many
v_gene: TRBV20-1
j_gene: TRBJ1-6
CDR3aa: SAGDRRAGSSYNSPLH

abundance: many
v_gene: TRBV5-1
j_gene: TRBJ2-6
CDR3aa: ASSLNTGTGPGANVLT

abundance: -
v_gene: TRBV24-1
j_gene: TRBJ1-5
CDR3aa: ATSDGRTVAGDQPQH

abundance: many
v_gene: TRBV5-1
j_gene: TRBJ2-3
CDR3aa: ASRETSTDTQY

abundance: medium-sized
v_gene: TRBV15
j_gene: TRBJ1-2
CDR3aa: ATSGQGHGYT

abundance: many
v_gene: TRBV6-2/TRBV6-3
j_gene: TRBJ2-5
CDR3aa: ASSYSRGLGRRETQY

abundance: once
v_gene: TRBV7-8
j_gene: TRBJ2-3
CDR3aa: ASRPGSWTSGATRTDTQY

abundance: many
v_gene: TRBV29-1
j_gene: TRBJ2-5
CDR3aa: SVDGAPGPKETQY

abundance: many
v_gene: TRBV10-3
j_gene: TRBJ1-2
CDR3aa: AISDGHSYGYT

abundance: many
v_gene: TRBV4-2
j_gene: TRBJ1-2
CDR3aa: ASSSTGTSFYGYT

abundance: -
v_gene: TRBV20-1
j_gene: TRBJ2-1
CDR3aa: SATSAGSPGYEQF

abundance: many
v_gene: TRBV6-2/TRBV6-3
j_gene: TRBJ2-5
CDR3aa: ASSYRFVSGLQETQY

abundance: many
v_gene: TRBV12-3/TRBV12-4
j_gene: TRBJ1-5
CDR3aa: ASSVQGNNQPQH

abundance: medium-sized
v_gene: TRBV24-1
j_gene: TRBJ2-3
CDR3aa: ATSDSSGGKY

abundance: many
v_gene: TRBV18
j_gene: TRBJ1-1
CDR3aa: ASSPPRVGAEAF